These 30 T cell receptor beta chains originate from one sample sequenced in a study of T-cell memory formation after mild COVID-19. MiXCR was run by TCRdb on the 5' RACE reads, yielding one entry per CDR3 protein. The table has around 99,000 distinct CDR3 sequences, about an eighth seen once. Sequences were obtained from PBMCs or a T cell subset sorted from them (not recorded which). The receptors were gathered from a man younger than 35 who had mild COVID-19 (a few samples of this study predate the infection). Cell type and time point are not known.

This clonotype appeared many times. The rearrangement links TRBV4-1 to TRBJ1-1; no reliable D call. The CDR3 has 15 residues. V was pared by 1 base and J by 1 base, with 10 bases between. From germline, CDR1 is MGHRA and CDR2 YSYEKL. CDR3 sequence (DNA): TGCGCCAGCAGCCAAGGGCGACATACGAACACTGAAGCTTTCTTT. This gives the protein CASSQGRHTNTEAFF.

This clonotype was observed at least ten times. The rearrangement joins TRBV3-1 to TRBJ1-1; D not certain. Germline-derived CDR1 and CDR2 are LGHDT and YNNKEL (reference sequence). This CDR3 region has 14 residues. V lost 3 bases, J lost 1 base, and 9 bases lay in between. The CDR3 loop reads CASSHPAWNTEAFF. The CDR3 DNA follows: TGTGCCAGCAGCCACCCCGCATGGAACACTGAAGCTTTCTTT.

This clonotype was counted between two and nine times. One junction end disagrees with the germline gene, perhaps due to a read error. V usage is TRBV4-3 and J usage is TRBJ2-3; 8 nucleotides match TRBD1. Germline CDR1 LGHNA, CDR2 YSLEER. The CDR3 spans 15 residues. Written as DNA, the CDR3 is TGCGCCAGCAGACTGGACAGGGTACCCACAAATACGCAGTATTTT. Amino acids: CASRLDRVPTNTQYF.

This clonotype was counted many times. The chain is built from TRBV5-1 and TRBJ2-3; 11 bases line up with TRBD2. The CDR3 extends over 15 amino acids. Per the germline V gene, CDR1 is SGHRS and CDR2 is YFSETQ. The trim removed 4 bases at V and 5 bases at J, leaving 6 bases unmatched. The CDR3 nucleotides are TGCGCCAGCAGCCTGGGACTAGCGGAGGGAGATACGCAGTATTTT. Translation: CASSLGLAEGDTQYF.

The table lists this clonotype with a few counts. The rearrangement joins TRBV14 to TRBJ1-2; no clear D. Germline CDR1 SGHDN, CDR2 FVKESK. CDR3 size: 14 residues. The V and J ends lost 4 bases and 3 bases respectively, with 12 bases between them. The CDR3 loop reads CASSRLHGDYGYTF. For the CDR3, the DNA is TGTGCCAGCAGCCGACTCCACGGCGACTATGGCTACACCTTC. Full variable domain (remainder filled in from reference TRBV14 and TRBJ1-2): EAGVTQFPSHSVIEKGQTVTLRCDPISGHDNLYWYRRVMGKEIKFLLHFVKESKQDESGMPNNRFLAERTGGTYSTLKVQPAELEDSGVYFCASSRLHGDYGYTFGSGTRLTVV.

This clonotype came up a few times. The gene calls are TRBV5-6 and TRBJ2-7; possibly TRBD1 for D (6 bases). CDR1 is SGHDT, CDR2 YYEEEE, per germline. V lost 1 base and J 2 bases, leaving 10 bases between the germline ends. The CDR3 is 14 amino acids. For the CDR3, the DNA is TGTGCCAGCAGCTTGTCAGGGGCCACCTACGAGCAGTACGTC. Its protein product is CASSLSGATYEQYV.

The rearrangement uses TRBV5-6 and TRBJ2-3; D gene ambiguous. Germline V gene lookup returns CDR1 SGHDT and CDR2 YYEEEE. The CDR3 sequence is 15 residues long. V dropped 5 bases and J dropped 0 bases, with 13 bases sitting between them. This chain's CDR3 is CASSPDLKSTDTQYF. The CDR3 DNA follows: TGTGCCAGCAGTCCTGACTTAAAGAGCACAGATACGCAGTATTTT.

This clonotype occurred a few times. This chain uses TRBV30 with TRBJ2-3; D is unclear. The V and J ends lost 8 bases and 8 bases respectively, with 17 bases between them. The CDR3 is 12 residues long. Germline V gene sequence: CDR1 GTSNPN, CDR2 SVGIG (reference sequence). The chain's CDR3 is CAREADVGTQYF. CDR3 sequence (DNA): TGTGCCCGAGAGGCAGACGTCGGTACGCAGTATTTT.

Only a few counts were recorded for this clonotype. The CDR3 bases are TGTGCCAGCAGTTGGGATCGGGGTACCTATGGCTACACCTTC. It is translated as CASSWDRGTYGYTF. The gene calls are TRBV6-5 and TRBJ1-2, with D hard to call. In germline, CDR1 is MNHEY, CDR2 SVGAGI. The CDR3 sequence is 14 residues long. The V gene lost 4 bases and the J gene lost 4 bases, with 13 bases spanning the gap.

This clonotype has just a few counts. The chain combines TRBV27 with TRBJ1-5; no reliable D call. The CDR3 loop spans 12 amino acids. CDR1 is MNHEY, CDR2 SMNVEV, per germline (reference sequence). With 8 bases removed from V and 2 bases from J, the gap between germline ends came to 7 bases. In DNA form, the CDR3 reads TGTGCCAGCGGTGAGGGCAATCAGCCCCAGCATTTT. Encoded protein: CASGEGNQPQHF.

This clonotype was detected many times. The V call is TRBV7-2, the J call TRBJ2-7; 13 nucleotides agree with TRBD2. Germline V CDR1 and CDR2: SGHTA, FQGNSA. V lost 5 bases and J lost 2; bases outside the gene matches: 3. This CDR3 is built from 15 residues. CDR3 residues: CASSTSGGAPYEQYF. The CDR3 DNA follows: TGTGCCAGCAGCACTAGCGGGGGGGCCCCCTACGAGCAGTACTTC. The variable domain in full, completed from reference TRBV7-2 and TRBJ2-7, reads GAGVSQSPSNKVTEKGKDVELRCDPISGHTALYWYRQSLGQGLEFLIYFQGNSAPDKSGLPSDRFSAERTGGSVSTLTIQRTQQEDSAVYLCASSTSGGAPYEQYFGPGTRLTVT.

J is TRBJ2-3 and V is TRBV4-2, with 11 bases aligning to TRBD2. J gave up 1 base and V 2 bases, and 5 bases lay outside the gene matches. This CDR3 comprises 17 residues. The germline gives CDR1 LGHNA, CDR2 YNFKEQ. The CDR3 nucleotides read TGTGCCAGCAGCCAAAGTGATAGCGGGGGGGGCACAGATACGCAGTATTTT. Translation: CASSQSDSGGGTDTQYF.

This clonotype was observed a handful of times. The CDR3, as DNA: TGCAGCGTTGAAGCATTGGAGGGCAGGGGCGCAAACTATGGCTACACCTTC. Protein product: CSVEALEGRGANYGYTF. V and J are TRBV29-1 and TRBJ1-2; TRBD1 is a possible D gene (6 bases). The CDR3 runs 17 residues. Germline CDR1 and CDR2: SQVTM and ANQGSEA. V was shortened by 1 base and J by 2 bases, with 20 bases between the two germline ends.

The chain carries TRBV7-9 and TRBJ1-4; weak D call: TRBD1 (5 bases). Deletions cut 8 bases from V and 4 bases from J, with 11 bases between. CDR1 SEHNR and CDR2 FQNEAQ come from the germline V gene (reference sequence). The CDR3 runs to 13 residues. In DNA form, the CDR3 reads TGTGCCAGCGCCGGGACTGATAATGAAAAACTGTTTTTT. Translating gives CASAGTDNEKLFF.

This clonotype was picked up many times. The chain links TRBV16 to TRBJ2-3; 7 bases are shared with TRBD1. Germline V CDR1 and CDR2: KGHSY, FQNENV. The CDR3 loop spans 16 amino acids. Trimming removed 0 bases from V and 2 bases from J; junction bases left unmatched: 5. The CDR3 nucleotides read TGTGCCAGCAGCCAATCCATAGGGGGCGTCACAGATACGCAGTATTTT. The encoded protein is CASSQSIGGVTDTQYF.

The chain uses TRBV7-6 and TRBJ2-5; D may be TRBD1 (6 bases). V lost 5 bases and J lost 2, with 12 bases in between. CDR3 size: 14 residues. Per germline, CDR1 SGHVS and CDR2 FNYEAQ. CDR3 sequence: CASSPTGLQETQYF. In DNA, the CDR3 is TGTGCCAGCAGCCCCACAGGGTTACAAGAGACCCAGTACTTC.

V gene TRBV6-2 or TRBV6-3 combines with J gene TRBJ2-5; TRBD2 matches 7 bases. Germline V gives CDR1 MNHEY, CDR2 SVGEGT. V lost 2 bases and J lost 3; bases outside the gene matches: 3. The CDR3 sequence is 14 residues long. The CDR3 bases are TGTGCCAGCAGTTACCGCGCGGGGGAAGAGACCCAGTACTTC. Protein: CASSYRAGEETQYF.

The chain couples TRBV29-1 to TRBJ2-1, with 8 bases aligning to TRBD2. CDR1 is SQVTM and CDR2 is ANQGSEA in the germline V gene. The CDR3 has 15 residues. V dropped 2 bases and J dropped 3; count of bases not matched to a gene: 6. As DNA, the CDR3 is TGCAGCGTTGAACTCCAGCGGGGGAACTACAATGAGCAGTTCTTC. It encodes CSVELQRGNYNEQFF.

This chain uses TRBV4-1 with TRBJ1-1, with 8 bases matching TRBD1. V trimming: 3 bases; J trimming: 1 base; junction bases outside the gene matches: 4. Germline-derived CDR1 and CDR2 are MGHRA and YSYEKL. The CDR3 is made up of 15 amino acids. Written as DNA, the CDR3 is TGCGCCAGCAGCCACCGGACAGGGTGGAACACTGAAGCTTTCTTT. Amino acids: CASSHRTGWNTEAFF.

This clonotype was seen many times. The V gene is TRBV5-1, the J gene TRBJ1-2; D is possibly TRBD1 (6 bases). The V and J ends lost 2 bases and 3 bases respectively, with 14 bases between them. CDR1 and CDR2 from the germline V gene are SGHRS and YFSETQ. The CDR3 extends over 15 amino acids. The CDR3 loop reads CASSLSGGEDYGYTF. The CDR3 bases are TGCGCCAGCAGCTTATCCGGGGGCGAGGACTATGGCTACACCTTC.

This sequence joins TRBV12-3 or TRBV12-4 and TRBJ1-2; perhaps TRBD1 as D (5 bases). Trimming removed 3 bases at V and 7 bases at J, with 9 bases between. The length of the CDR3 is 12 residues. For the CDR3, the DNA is TGTGCCAGCAGTTTCGGGGGTCTTGGCTACACCTTC. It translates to CASSFGGLGYTF.

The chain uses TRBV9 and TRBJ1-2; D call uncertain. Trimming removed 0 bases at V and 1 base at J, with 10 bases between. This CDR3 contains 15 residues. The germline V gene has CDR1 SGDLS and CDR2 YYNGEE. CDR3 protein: CASSVAPRGNYGYTF. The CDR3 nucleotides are TGTGCCAGCAGCGTAGCCCCCCGGGGTAACTATGGCTACACCTTC.

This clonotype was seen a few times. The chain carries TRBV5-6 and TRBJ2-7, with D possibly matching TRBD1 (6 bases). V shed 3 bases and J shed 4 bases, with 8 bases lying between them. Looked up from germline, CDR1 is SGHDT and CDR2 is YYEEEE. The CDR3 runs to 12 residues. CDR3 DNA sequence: TGTGCCAGCAGCTCTGGACAGTACGAGCAGTACTTC. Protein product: CASSSGQYEQYF. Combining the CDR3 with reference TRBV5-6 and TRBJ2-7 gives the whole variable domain DAGVTQSPTHLIKTRGQQVTLRCSPKSGHDTVSWYQQALGQGPQFIFQYYEEEERQRGNFPDRFSGHQFPNYSSELNVNALLLGDSALYLCASSSGQYEQYFGPGTRLTVT.

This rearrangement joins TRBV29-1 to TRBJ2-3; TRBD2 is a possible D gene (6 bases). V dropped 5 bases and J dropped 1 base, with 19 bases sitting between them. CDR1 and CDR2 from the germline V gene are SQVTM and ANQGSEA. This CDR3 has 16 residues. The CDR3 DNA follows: TGCAGCGTTTCGTGGGGGGACTTGGTGGGCACAGATACGCAGTATTTT. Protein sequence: CSVSWGDLVGTDTQYF.

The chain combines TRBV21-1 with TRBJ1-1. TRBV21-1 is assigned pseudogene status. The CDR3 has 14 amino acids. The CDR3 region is CASSKGLPNTEAFF. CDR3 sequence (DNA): TGTGCCAGCAGCAAAGGGCTCCCAAACACTGAAGCTTTCTTT.

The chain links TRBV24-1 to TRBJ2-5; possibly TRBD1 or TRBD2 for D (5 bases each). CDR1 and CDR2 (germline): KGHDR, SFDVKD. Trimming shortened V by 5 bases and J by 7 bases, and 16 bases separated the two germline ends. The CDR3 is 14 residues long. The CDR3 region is CATSAEGYGGTQYF. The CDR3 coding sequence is TGTGCCACCAGTGCTGAGGGGTATGGCGGGACCCAGTACTTC.

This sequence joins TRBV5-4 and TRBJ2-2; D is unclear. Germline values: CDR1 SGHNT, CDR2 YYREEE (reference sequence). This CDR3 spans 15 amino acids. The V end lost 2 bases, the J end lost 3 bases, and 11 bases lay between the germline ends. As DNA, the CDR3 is TGTGCCAGCAGCTTTGGGCCAGGCGACACCGGGGAGCTGTTTTTT. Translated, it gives CASSFGPGDTGELFF.

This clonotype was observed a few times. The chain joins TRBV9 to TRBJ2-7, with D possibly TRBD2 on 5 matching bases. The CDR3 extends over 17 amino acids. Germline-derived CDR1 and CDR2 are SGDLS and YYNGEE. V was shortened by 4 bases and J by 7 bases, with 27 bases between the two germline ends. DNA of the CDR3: TGTGCCAGCAGCCCACGAACCAGACACCCGGGGATTGTAGAGCAGTACTTC. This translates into CASSPRTRHPGIVEQYF.

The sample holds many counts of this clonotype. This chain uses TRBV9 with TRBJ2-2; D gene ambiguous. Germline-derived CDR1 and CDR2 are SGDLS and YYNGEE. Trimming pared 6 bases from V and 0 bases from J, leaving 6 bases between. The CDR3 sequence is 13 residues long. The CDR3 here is CASNHANTGELFF. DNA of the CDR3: TGTGCCAGCAACCACGCGAACACCGGGGAGCTGTTTTTT. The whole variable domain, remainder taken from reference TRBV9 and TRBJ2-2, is DSGVTQTPKHLITATGQRVTLRCSPRSGDLSVYWYQQSLDQGLQFLIQYYNGEERAKGNILERFSAQQFPDLHSELNLSSLELGDSALYFCASNHANTGELFFGEGSRLTVL.

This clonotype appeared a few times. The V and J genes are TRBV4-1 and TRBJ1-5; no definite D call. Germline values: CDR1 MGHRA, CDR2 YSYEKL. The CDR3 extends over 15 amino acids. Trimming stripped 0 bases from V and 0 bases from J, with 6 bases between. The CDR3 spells CASSQEPASNQPQHF. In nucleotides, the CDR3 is TGCGCCAGCAGCCAAGAGCCAGCTAGCAATCAGCCCCAGCATTTT.